A single sample is the source of the 2 T cell receptor beta chains below, sequenced in a study of T cell responses to AZD1222 COVID-19 vaccine. The repertoire was sequenced with immunoSEQ multiplex PCR; TCRdb's copy has only in-frame clones and lacks some. The sample lists 100,000 to 120,000 clones, roughly 88% occurring once. This specimen consisted of peripheral blood, obtained on day 0 of AZD1222 vaccination. Receptor source: an adult in good health.

J is TRBJ1-1 and V is TRBV6-4; 10 bases are shared with TRBD1. The CDR3 is 15 amino acids. Germline CDR1 is MRHNA and CDR2 is SNTAGT. Trimming removed 4 bases from V and 1 base from J; junction bases left unmatched: 3. CDR3 amino acids: CASSVTGGGNTEAFF. The CDR3 DNA follows: TGTGCCAGCAGTGTGACAGGGGGCGGGAACACTGAAGCTTTCTTT.

The chain carries TRBV3-1 (or the pseudogene TRBV3-2) and TRBJ2-2; D gene uncertain. V was shortened by 0 bases and J by 5 bases, with 10 bases between the two germline ends. This CDR3 is 15 amino acids long. CDR1 LGHDT and CDR2 YNNKEL come from the germline V gene (reference sequence). CDR3: CASSQDRKSTGELFF. For the CDR3, the DNA is TGTGCCAGCAGCCAAGATCGGAAATCGACCGGGGAGCTGTTTTTT.